Sequencing of this T cell receptor (beta chain) was carried out in a study of early T cells in non-severe SARS-CoV-2 infection. This clonotype has only a few counts. Unique molecular identifiers tagged individual cDNA molecules. TCRdb ran MiXCR on the 5' RACE reads and lists one entry per CDR3 protein. In the table there are roughly 80,000 distinct CDR3 sequences, roughly 9.6% of which are singletons. Trimming took off 3 bases at V and 2 bases at J, with 14 bases between the two ends. The CDR3 has 16 amino acids. CDR1 is LNHDA, CDR2 SQIVND, per germline (reference sequence). The source of this sequence is an adult who was a healthcare worker with PCR-confirmed SARS-CoV-2 infection or an uninfected control (not recorded which). The chain combines TRBV19 with TRBJ2-1; D possibly corresponds to TRBD2 (6 bases). The specimen sequenced was whole blood. CDR3 nucleotide sequence: TGTGCCAGTAGTATGGGTAGCGGCGCGGCCTACAATGAGCAGTTCTTC. Its protein product is CASSMGSGAAYNEQFF.